This passage covers 5 T cell receptor beta chains from one sample sequenced in a study of blood T cell repertoires in COVID-19. The table came from immunoSEQ multiplex PCR; TCRdb's copy has only in-frame clones and leaves some out. This sample has 9,500 to 15,000 clones, with over 75% found just once. Sequencing was carried out using peripheral blood. The receptors shown here come from a man of 80 years or more with acute or convalescent COVID-19.

This chain links TRBV6-5 with TRBJ2-1; maybe TRBD2 (6 bases). Germline V gene sequence: CDR1 MNHEY, CDR2 SVGAGI. The CDR3 runs 12 residues. Trimming shortened V by 8 bases and J by 3 bases, and 8 bases separated the two germline ends. Here the CDR3 reads CASQGLYNEQFF. In nucleotides, the CDR3 is TGTGCCAGCCAGGGACTCTACAATGAGCAGTTCTTC.

The genes are TRBV4-3 and TRBJ1-3; D gene unclear. There are 13 residues in the CDR3. Germline CDR1 and CDR2: LGHNA and YSLEER. Trimming took off 1 base at V and 4 bases at J, with 5 bases between the two ends. The CDR3 nucleotides are TGCGCCAGCAGCCAAGGAGGCGGAAACACCATATATTTT. This gives the protein CASSQGGGNTIYF.

This sequence joins TRBV20-1 and TRBJ1-2, with 7 positions matching TRBD1. CDR3 size: 14 residues. The germline CDR1 and CDR2 sequences are DFQATT and SNEGSKA (reference sequence). V was clipped by 3 bases and J by 6 bases; unmatched bases: 10. This chain's CDR3 is CSASAPKGAHGYTF. CDR3 sequence (DNA): TGCAGTGCTAGTGCCCCGAAGGGGGCACATGGCTACACCTTC.

The chain carries TRBV7-2 and TRBJ2-5; 14 bases fit TRBD2. The trim removed 3 bases at V and 5 bases at J, leaving 2 bases unmatched. The CDR3 has 15 amino acids. Germline V gene sequence: CDR1 SGHTA, CDR2 FQGNSA. Here the CDR3 DNA reads TGTGCCAGCAGCTTGGGACTAGCGGGGGTGGAGACCCAGTACTTC. This translates into CASSLGLAGVETQYF.

The chain carries TRBV6-5 and TRBJ2-1, with TRBD1 matching over 8 bases. The CDR3 runs 15 residues. Losses at the gene ends were 7 bases for V and 10 bases for J; bases not matched to a gene: 15. CDR1 is MNHEY, CDR2 SVGAGI, per germline. CDR3 coding DNA: TGTGCCAGCACCAGGGGGTACCAGGGGGCCTACGAGCAGTTCTTC. Protein product: CASTRGYQGAYEQFF.